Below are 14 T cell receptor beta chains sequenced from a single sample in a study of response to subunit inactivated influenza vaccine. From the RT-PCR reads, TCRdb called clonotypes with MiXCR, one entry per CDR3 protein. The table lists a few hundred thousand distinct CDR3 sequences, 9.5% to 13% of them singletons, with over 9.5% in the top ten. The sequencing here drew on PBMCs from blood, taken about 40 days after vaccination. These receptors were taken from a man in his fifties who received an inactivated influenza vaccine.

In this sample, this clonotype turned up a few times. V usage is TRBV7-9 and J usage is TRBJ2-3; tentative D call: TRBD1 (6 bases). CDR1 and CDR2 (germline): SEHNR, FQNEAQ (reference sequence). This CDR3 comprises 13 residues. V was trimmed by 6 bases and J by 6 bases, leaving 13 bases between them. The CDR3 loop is CASRRTVGDTQYF. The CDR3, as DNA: TGTGCCAGCAGACGGACAGTCGGGGATACGCAGTATTTT. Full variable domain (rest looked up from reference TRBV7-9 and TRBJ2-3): DTGVSQNPRHKITKRGQNVTFRCDPISEHNRLYWYRQTLGQGPEFLTYFQNEAQLEKSRLLSDRFSAERPKGSFSTLEIQRTEQGDSAMYLCASRRTVGDTQYFGPGTRLTVL.

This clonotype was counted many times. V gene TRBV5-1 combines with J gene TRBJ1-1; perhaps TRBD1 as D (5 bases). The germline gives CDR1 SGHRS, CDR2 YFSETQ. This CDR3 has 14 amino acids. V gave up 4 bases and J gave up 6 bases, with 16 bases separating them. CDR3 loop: CASSRDGLGPEAFF. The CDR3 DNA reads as TGCGCCAGCAGCCGGGACGGCCTCGGCCCTGAAGCTTTCTTT.

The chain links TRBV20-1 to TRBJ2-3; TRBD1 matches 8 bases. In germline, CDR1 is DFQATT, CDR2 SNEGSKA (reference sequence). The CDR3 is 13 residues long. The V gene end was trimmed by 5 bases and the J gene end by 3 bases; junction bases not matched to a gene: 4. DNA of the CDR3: TGCAGTGCTCTCGACAGGGGTACAGATACGCAGTATTTT. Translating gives CSALDRGTDTQYF.

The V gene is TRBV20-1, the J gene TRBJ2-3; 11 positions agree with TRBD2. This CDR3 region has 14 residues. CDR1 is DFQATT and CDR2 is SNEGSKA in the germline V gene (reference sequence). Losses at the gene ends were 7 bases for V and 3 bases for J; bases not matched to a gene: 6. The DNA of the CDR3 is TGCAGTGGGCAGACTAGCGGGACGACAGATACGCAGTATTTT. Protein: CSGQTSGTTDTQYF.

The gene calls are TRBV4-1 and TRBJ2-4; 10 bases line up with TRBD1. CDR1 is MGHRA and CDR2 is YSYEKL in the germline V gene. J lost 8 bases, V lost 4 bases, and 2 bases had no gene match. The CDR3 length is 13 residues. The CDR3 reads CASSRGTGDIQYF. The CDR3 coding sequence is TGCGCCAGCAGCCGAGGGACAGGGGACATTCAGTACTTC.

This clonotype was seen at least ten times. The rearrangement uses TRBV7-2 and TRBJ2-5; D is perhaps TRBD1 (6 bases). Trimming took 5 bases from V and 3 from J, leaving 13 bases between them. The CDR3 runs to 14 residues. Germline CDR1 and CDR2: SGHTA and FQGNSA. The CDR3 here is CASSGGPVKETQYF. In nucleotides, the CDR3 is TGTGCCAGCAGCGGGGGCCCGGTTAAAGAGACCCAGTACTTC.

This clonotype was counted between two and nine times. CDR3 nucleotides: TGTGCCAGCAGCCAAATACTAGCGGGAGCGGTCGAGCAGTACTTC. Amino acids: CASSQILAGAVEQYF. The genes are TRBV28 and TRBJ2-7, with 11 bases lining up with TRBD2. Unmatched junction bases numbered 10, after V lost 6 bases and J lost 6 bases. This CDR3 spans 15 amino acids. In germline, CDR1 is MDHEN, CDR2 SYDVKM.

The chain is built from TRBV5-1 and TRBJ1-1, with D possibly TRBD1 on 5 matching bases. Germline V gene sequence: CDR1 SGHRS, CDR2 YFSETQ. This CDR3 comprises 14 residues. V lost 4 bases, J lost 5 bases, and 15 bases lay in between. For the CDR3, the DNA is TGCGCCAGCAGCAGCGGGACCGAGGGGACTGAAGCTTTCTTT. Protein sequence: CASSSGTEGTEAFF.

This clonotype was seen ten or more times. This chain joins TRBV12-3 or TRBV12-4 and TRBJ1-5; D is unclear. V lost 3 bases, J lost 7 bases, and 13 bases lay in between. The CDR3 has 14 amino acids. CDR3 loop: CASSFEQLGQPQHF. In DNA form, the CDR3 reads TGTGCCAGCAGTTTTGAACAGTTGGGACAGCCCCAGCATTTT.

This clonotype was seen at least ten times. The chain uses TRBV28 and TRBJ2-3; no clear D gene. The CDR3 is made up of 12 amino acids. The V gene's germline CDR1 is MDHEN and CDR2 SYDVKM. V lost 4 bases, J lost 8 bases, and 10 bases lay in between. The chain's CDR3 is CASSSTWGTQYF. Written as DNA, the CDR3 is TGTGCCAGCAGTTCTACCTGGGGTACGCAGTATTTT.

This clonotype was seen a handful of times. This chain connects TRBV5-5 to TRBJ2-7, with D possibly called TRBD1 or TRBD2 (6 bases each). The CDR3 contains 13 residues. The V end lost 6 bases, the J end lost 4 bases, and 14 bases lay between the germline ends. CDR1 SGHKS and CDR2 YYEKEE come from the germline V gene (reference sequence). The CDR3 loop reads CASTGGTRYEQYF. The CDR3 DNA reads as TGTGCCAGCACCGGAGGGACACGGTACGAGCAGTACTTC.

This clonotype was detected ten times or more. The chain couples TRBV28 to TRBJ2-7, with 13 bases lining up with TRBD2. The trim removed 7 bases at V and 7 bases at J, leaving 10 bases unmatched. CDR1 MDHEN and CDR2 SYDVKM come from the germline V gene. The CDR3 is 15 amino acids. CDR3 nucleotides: TGTGCCAGCACGGATAGGACTAGCGGGAGTTATGAGCAGTACTTC. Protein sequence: CASTDRTSGSYEQYF.

CDR3 sequence reads: CATSRATRGPSDYEQYF. DNA of the CDR3: TGTGCCACCAGCAGAGCGACCCGTGGTCCGTCGGACTACGAGCAGTACTTC. The chain couples TRBV15 to TRBJ2-7, with unresolved D. CDR3 size: 17 residues. The V gene lost 1 base and the J gene lost 3 bases, with 19 bases spanning the gap. Per the germline V gene, CDR1 is LNHNV and CDR2 is YYDKDF (reference sequence).

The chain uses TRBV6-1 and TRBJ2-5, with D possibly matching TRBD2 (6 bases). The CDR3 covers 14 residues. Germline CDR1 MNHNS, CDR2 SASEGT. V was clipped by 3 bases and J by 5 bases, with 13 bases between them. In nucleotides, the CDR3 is TGTGCCAGCAGTGATCGGGGAGGCGAGGAGACCCAGTACTTC. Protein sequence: CASSDRGGEETQYF.